This TCR beta chain was sequenced for a study of shared clonotypes between healthy human individuals. Findings of the study overall: In a handful of donors, roughly 5.2% of naive CD4 clonotypes appeared in common. Richness estimates generally favored naive over memory subsets. Generation probability values for non-shared clonotypes were lower than those for clonotypes shared by all four donors.

A word on this clone: Its antigen is not known. The junction does not match germline at one end; this may be a read error.

All participating donors were Caucasian adults from Nashville, Tennessee. Germline V lookup: CDR1 SEHNR, CDR2 FQNEAQ (reference sequence). CDR3 length: 11 residues. This table comes from immunoSEQ multiplex PCR, and its TCRdb copy is limited to in-frame clones, with some not included. The data contain under 300,000 clones, approximately 65% of them singletons. The source material was memory CD4+ T cells sorted from blood. Subset defined: CD45RA-negative fraction. The clonotype comes from a man aged 30-40 years in good health. The rearrangement joins TRBV7-9 to TRBJ2-7; 7 nucleotides agree with TRBD1. This chain's CDR3 is CASSLGQGLNF. Written as DNA, the CDR3 is TGTGCCAGCAGCTTAGGACAGGGTTTGAACTTC.